This T cell receptor beta chain is drawn from a study of blood T cell repertoires in COVID-19 (TCRdb year 2020). About the investigation overall: The collaborator samples originated in the United States, Italy and Spain and spanned the acute and convalescent phases of COVID-19. The material from the prospective study consisted of cDNA or gDNA derived from T cells, B-cell-depleted T cells, or PBMCs. Deeply sampled blood TCRbeta repertoires from subjects exposed to, actively infected with, or recovered from COVID-19 were included in the dataset. The repertoires were released in a freely available public database intended as a resource for research on the immune response to SARS-CoV-2. The samples were drawn from two sources: the first 160 participants of the ongoing ImmuneRACE study, and approximately 1,300 subjects contributed by 6 global collaborators. The sample metadata nearly always contained a de-identified subject ID, COVID-19 status, age in years and sex. Where available, HLA class I and class II types were obtained from metadata supplied by the sample provider rather than from assay-based typing.

Results the study describes overall, beyond this receptor: Clinical and demographic metadata were provided uncurated, with the amount varying by source and participant.

The germline V gene (reference sequence) sets CDR1 to LNHDA and CDR2 to SQIVND. Counted from cysteine to phenylalanine, this CDR3 has 16 amino acids. Only CDR3 DNA remains: 48 bases, in frame from the first base. At the junction V is shortened by 1 base and J by 1 base, with 10 bases in between. Remarks on this clone: The antigen it binds to is not known. Per-nucleotide qualities are absent, and no much larger clonotype sits a single base away.

The immunoSEQ Assay, a bias-controlled multiplex PCR, was used to amplify TCRbeta CDR3 regions from genomic DNA. Per the source publication's procedure: The number of nucleated cells in each sample was estimated by amplification of reference gene primers within the assay. To quantify the absolute abundance of each unique TCRbeta CDR3 rearrangement, sequence reads were collapsed and filtered. For each sample, productive Simpson clonality was calculated by taking the square root of Simpson's diversity index across productive rearrangements. TCRdb took this table from immuneACCESS and kept in-frame rearrangements with V and J called. Such tables lack part of the clones; where checked against another copy, unresolved V genes explain under half of the gap, and the rest is unexplained. The DNA was the basis for D and trimming; V, J and clone size are from that table. The sample has tens of thousands of clones on record, 75% to 90% of them singletons. The ten largest account for around 3% of the sample.

Collaborating institutions collected whole blood in K2EDTA tubes following their own protocols. For TCRbeta analysis, collaborators shipped samples as frozen whole blood, isolated PBMCs, or DNA extracted from either of those sample types. Recombination connected TRBV19 to TRBJ2-2; perhaps TRBD1 is the D gene, with 6 bases matching. The receptor was derived from a woman between 50 and 59 years old with active or convalescent COVID-19. The sequenced material came from peripheral blood. In nucleotides, the sequence is TGTGCCAGTAGTATAGGAACAGGGCGGAACACCGGGGAGCTGTTTTTT. This yields the protein CASSIGTGRNTGELFF.